The 15 T cell receptor beta chains below come from one sample, sequenced in a study of blood T cell repertoires in COVID-19. Profiled with immunoSEQ multiplex PCR; TCRdb holds only in-frame clones, not every one. In the table there are some 100,000 clones, roughly 91% of which are singletons. Sample: peripheral blood. The receptors shown here come from a woman of 80 years or more with active COVID-19.

The gene calls are TRBV27 and TRBJ2-1; a possible D gene is TRBD1 (6 bases). Trimming stripped 1 base from V and 4 bases from J, with 14 bases between. The CDR3 length is 16 residues. Per germline, CDR1 MNHEY and CDR2 SMNVEV (reference sequence). The CDR3, as DNA: TGTGCCAGCAGTTTATTTTGGGACAAAGTTTACAATGAGCAGTTCTTC. Protein: CASSLFWDKVYNEQFF.

This rearrangement joins TRBV28 to TRBJ1-4; D is ambiguous. Germline V gene sequence: CDR1 MDHEN, CDR2 SYDVKM. The CDR3 is 13 amino acids. V shed 10 bases and J shed 0 bases, with 9 bases lying between them. The CDR3 nucleotides read TGTGCCATCCAGGATCCAACTAATGAAAAACTGTTTTTT. Translating gives CAIQDPTNEKLFF.

The chain recombines TRBV7-6 with TRBJ2-7, with a possible D match to TRBD2 (6 bases). Germline V gene sequence: CDR1 SGHVS, CDR2 FNYEAQ. V dropped 5 bases and J dropped 0 bases, with 11 bases sitting between them. The CDR3 has 14 residues. The CDR3 nucleotides read TGTGCCAGCAGCCCCCCCGGGAGCTCCTACGAGCAGTACTTC. It yields the protein CASSPPGSSYEQYF.

This clone has a single count. The chain carries TRBV18 and TRBJ2-7; no clear D. The CDR3 contains 13 residues. CDR1 KGHSH and CDR2 LQKENI come from the germline V gene. The V and J ends lost 3 bases and 0 bases respectively, with 6 bases between them. Here the CDR3 DNA reads TGTGCCAGCTCACCCGCAGGCTCCTACGAGCAGTACTTC. It specifies CASSPAGSYEQYF. The full variable domain, completed using reference TRBV18 and TRBJ2-7, is NAGVMQNPRHLVRRRGQEARLRCSPMKGHSHVYWYRQLPEEGLKFMVYLQKENIIDESGMPKERFSAEFPKEGPSILRIQQVVRGDSAAYFCASSPAGSYEQYFGPGTRLTVT.

This rearrangement joins TRBV28 to TRBJ2-4, with a possible D match to TRBD1 (5 bases). V dropped 3 bases and J dropped 9 bases, with 15 bases sitting between them. The CDR3 sequence is 14 residues long. CDR1 is MDHEN and CDR2 is SYDVKM in the germline V gene. Here the CDR3 reads CASSLGQVTGIQYF. In DNA, the CDR3 is TGTGCCAGCAGTTTGGGGCAAGTAACGGGCATTCAGTACTTC.

CDR3 nucleotide sequence: TGTGCCAGCATCCCCACCCCCGGGGACAGGAGGATTCAGAACACCATATATTTT. Translating gives CASIPTPGDRRIQNTIYF. The chain is built from TRBV28 and TRBJ1-3; TRBD1 aligns across 8 bases. V lost 7 bases to trimming and J lost 7 bases; unmatched junction nucleotides: 21. CDR3 size: 18 residues. CDR1 is MDHEN, CDR2 SYDVKM, per germline.

The chain joins TRBV27 to TRBJ1-1; D is perhaps TRBD1 (5 bases). V was cut by 5 bases and J by 0 bases, with 22 bases left in between. This CDR3 is 18 amino acids long. From germline, CDR1 is MNHEY and CDR2 SMNVEV (reference sequence). For the CDR3, the DNA is TGTGCCAGCAGTACTTTGACAATCCTGGGGCTTATGAACACTGAAGCTTTCTTT. Protein product: CASSTLTILGLMNTEAFF.

The J gene is TRBJ2-2, the V gene TRBV7-3; a possible D gene is TRBD2 (6 bases). The germline V gene encodes CDR1 SGHTA and CDR2 FQGTGA. Trimming removed 5 bases at V and 4 bases at J, with 17 bases between. The length of the CDR3 is 16 residues. CDR3 residues: CASSRWGRESTGELFF. The CDR3, as DNA: TGTGCCAGCAGCCGCTGGGGACGGGAGAGCACCGGGGAGCTGTTTTTT.

This clone was seen just once. The gene calls are TRBV7-9 and TRBJ2-7; TRBD1 might be the D (5 bases). V was trimmed by 10 bases and J by 7 bases, leaving 11 bases between them. This CDR3 spans 10 amino acids. CDR1 and CDR2 from the germline V gene are SEHNR and FQNEAQ (reference sequence). The CDR3 DNA sequence: TGTGCCATGCCAGGGTGTGAGCAGTACTTC. It translates to CAMPGCEQYF.

The chain's CDR3 is CASSLGLAGTNEQFF. As DNA, the CDR3 is TGCGCCAGCAGCCTCGGACTAGCGGGAACCAATGAGCAGTTCTTC. The rearrangement joins TRBV4-3 to TRBJ2-1; 12 nucleotides align to TRBD2. The CDR3 length is 15 residues. With V trimmed by 4 bases and J by 6 bases, 4 bases remained unmatched. Germline-derived CDR1 and CDR2 are LGHNA and YSLEER.

This clone has just one count. This sequence joins TRBV2 and TRBJ2-2, with TRBD1 identical over 9 bases. Germline V gives CDR1 SNHLY, CDR2 FYNNEI. The J segment lost 4 bases and the V segment lost 5 bases, leaving 5 bases of the junction unmatched. The CDR3 is 15 residues long. CDR3 nucleotides: TGTGCCAGCAGTCTCGACAGGGGGTTCACCGGGGAGCTGTTTTTT. Translation: CASSLDRGFTGELFF.

The chain joins TRBV4-3 to TRBJ2-5; 10 positions agree with TRBD2. V dropped 1 base and J dropped 5; count of bases not matched to a gene: 7. This CDR3 is 16 amino acids long. Germline V CDR1 and CDR2: LGHNA, YSLEER. The CDR3 coding sequence is TGCGCCAGCAGCCAAGTCCTAGCGGGAGCAGGTGAGACCCAGTACTTC. The encoded protein is CASSQVLAGAGETQYF.

This CDR3 reads CASSIGTGTGLPPQYF. The CDR3, as DNA: TGTGCCAGTAGTATAGGGACCGGGACAGGTCTGCCGCCCCAGTATTTT. The chain carries TRBV19 and TRBJ1-5; 8 bases are a match to TRBD1. The DNA end is a closer match to TRBJ2-3, so the J assignment may be wrong. Germline values: CDR1 LNHDA, CDR2 SQIVND (reference sequence). The CDR3 sequence is 16 residues long.

CDR3 residues: CASSPRGGVNTEAFF. In DNA form, the CDR3 reads TGTGCCAGCAGCCCCAGGGGAGGGGTGAACACTGAAGCTTTCTTT. The chain uses TRBV7-9 and TRBJ1-1; a possible D gene is TRBD1 (6 bases). The CDR3 has 15 residues. The germline V gene encodes CDR1 SEHNR and CDR2 FQNEAQ (reference sequence). Trimming pared 5 bases from V and 0 bases from J, leaving 13 bases between.

The chain joins TRBV5-4 to TRBJ2-7; the match to TRBD1 covers 12 bases. The germline CDR1 and CDR2 sequences are SGHNT and YYREEE (reference sequence). After removal of 3 bases from V and 0 bases from J, the junction contained 10 bases not matched to a gene. This CDR3 has 18 residues. The CDR3 nucleotides are TGTGCCAGCAGCTCGGGACAGGGGGCGCTTCTGGGCTCCTACGAGCAGTACTTC. It codes for CASSSGQGALLGSYEQYF. The full variable domain, its missing parts supplied by reference TRBV5-4 and TRBJ2-7, is ETGVTQSPTHLIKTRGQQVTLRCSSQSGHNTVSWYQQALGQGPQFIFQYYREEENGRGNFPPRFSGLQFPNYSSELNVNALELDDSALYLCASSSGQGALLGSYEQYFGPGTRLTVT.